These 5 T cell receptor beta chains originate from one sample sequenced in a study of blood T cell repertoires in COVID-19 (TCRdb year 2020). The receptor library was made with the immunoSEQ multiplex PCR assay. Drawn from immuneACCESS, this table holds only the in-frame rearrangements with V and J called that TCRdb kept. Clones are partly lost; checked studies trace under half to an unresolved V gene and leave the rest unexplained. A total of about 480,000 clones appear in this sample, 85% to 90% of them only once. The ten largest clones represent approximately 1.8% of the sample. The source material was PBMCs or T cells enriched from blood (not recorded which). These receptors were collected from a woman in her 40s who had recovered from COVID-19.

V usage is TRBV9 and J usage is TRBJ2-7; the match to TRBD1 covers 8 bases. The CDR3 has 15 residues. CDR1 SGDLS and CDR2 YYNGEE come from the germline V gene. V was clipped by 2 bases and J by 4 bases; unmatched bases: 8. The CDR3 sequence is CASSVTAGGNYEQYF. In nucleotides, the CDR3 is TGTGCCAGCAGCGTCACGGCAGGGGGCAATTACGAGCAGTACTTC.

The chain combines TRBV6-5 with TRBJ2-7; 9 bases match TRBD2. Germline CDR1 MNHEY, CDR2 SVGAGI. V lost 7 bases to trimming and J lost 3 bases; unmatched junction nucleotides: 10. CDR3 length: 15 residues. CDR3 protein: CASTLSAGGLYEQYF. CDR3 bases: TGTGCCAGCACCTTATCGGCGGGAGGGCTCTACGAGCAGTACTTC.

The chain combines TRBV18 with TRBJ2-4; TRBD1 aligns across 7 bases. The CDR3 sequence is 17 residues long. Per germline, CDR1 KGHSH and CDR2 LQKENI. V lost 1 base, J lost 6 bases, and 12 bases stayed unmatched. The CDR3 nucleotides read TGTGCCAGCTCACCACGGGGGACAGTGATTGGTAGAAACATTCAGTACTTC. As protein: CASSPRGTVIGRNIQYF.

This clone was seen only once. V usage is TRBV19 and J usage is TRBJ1-2; 7 bases line up with TRBD1. With V trimmed by 7 bases and J by 2 bases, 7 bases remained unmatched. CDR1 and CDR2 (germline): LNHDA, SQIVND (reference sequence). This CDR3 is 14 amino acids long. The CDR3 sequence is CASNKPGQNYGYTF. In nucleotides, the CDR3 is TGTGCCAGTAATAAACCGGGACAGAACTATGGCTACACCTTC.

The V gene is TRBV5-3, the J gene TRBJ2-7; weak D call: TRBD2 (5 bases). TRBV5-3 is an open reading frame whose function is uncertain. The CDR3 totals 10 residues. Trimming took 10 bases from V and 4 from J, leaving 9 bases between them. The CDR3 reads CAPPGYEQYF. The CDR3, as DNA: TGTGCCCCGCCGGGATACGAGCAGTACTTC.